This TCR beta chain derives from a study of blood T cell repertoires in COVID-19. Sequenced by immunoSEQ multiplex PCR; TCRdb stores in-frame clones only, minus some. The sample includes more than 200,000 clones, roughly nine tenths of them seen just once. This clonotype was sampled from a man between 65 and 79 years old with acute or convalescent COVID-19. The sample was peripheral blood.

The CDR3 sequence: CASSQDTGATGEKLFF. The DNA of the CDR3 is TGCGCCAGCAGCCAAGATACAGGGGCGACGGGTGAAAAACTGTTTTTT. The chain recombines TRBV4-1 with TRBJ1-4, with 7 nucleotides matching TRBD1. The CDR3 spans 16 residues. Unmatched junction bases numbered 8, after V lost 0 bases and J lost 7 bases. Germline CDR1 is MGHRA and CDR2 is YSYEKL.